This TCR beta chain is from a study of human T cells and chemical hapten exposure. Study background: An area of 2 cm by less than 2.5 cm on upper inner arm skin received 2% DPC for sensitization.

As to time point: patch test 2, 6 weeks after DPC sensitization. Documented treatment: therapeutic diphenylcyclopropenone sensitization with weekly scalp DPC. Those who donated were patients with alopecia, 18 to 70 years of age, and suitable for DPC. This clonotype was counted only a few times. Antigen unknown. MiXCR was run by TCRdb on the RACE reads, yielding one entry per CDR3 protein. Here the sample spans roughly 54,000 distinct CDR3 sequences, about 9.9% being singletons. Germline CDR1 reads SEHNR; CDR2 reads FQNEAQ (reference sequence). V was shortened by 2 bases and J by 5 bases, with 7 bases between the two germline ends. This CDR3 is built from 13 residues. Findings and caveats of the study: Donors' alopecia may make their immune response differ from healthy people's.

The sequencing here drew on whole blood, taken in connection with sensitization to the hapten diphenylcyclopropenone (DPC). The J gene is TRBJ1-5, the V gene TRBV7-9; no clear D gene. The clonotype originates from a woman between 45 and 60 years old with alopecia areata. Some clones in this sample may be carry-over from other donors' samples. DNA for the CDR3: TGTGCCAGCAGCTTACAGGAACATCAGCCCCAGCATTTT. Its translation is CASSLQEHQPQHF.